These 20 T cell receptor beta chains originate from one sample sequenced in a study of CD8 T cells in ankylosing spondylitis. Study conclusions and caveats: One TCR beta motif, made up of roughly eight highly homologous variants, appeared characteristic of ankylosing spondylitis blood.

TCRdb called the 5' RACE reads again in MiXCR, with one record for every CDR3 protein. The sample contains about 450,000 distinct CDR3 sequences, roughly a quarter of which appear only once. Their antigens are not known. The sequencing sample was made of blood, either unsorted or a sorted T cell fraction (not recorded which). These receptors originate from a male donor with ankylosing spondylitis.

The chain links TRBV29-1 to TRBJ2-5; TRBD2 aligns across 9 bases. The germline CDR1 and CDR2 sequences are SQVTM and ANQGSEA. CDR3 size: 13 residues. Germline trimming cut 7 bases from V and 4 bases from J; bases unmatched to any gene: 7. Written as DNA, the CDR3 is TGCAGCGGAGTAGCGGGAGCAATAGAGACCCAGTACTTC. Translation gives CSGVAGAIETQYF.

This clonotype was seen only a few times. The gene calls are TRBV5-1 and TRBJ1-1, with D perhaps matching TRBD1 (6 bases). With 1 base removed from V and 0 bases from J, the gap between germline ends came to 13 bases. Germline assignment: CDR1 SGHRS and CDR2 YFSETQ. The CDR3 is made up of 16 amino acids. CDR3 DNA: TGCGCCAGCAGCTTGAGGCCGGACAGCATGAACACTGAAGCTTTCTTT. Encoded protein: CASSLRPDSMNTEAFF.

The chain combines TRBV5-6 with TRBJ1-2, with D unresolved. This CDR3 spans 13 amino acids. CDR1 is SGHDT and CDR2 is YYEEEE in the germline V gene. V shed 0 bases and J shed 1 base, with 4 bases lying between them. The CDR3 here is CASSLGNNYGYTF. The CDR3 nucleotides are TGTGCCAGCAGCTTGGGAAATAACTATGGCTACACCTTC.

J is TRBJ2-1 and V is TRBV11-2; possible D gene TRBD1, 5 bases. Trimming stripped 5 bases from V and 14 bases from J, with 13 bases between. The V gene's germline CDR1 is SGHAT and CDR2 FQNNGV. The CDR3 has 11 residues. The CDR3 DNA reads as TGTGCCAGCAGCAAAACAGGTGCGGAGTTCTTC. It encodes CASSKTGAEFF. The variable domain in full, completed from reference TRBV11-2 and TRBJ2-1, reads EAGVAQSPRYKIIEKRQSVAFWCNPISGHATLYWYQQILGQGPKLLIQFQNNGVVDDSQLPKDRFSAERLKGVDSTLKIQPAKLEDSAVYLCASSKTGAEFFGPGTRLTVL.

This clonotype was observed a handful of times. The chain carries TRBV6-5 and TRBJ1-5, with unresolved D. The CDR3 runs to 15 residues. Germline assignment: CDR1 MNHEY and CDR2 SVGAGI. The germline V and J ends were trimmed by 0 bases and 8 bases, with 14 bases remaining between them. The CDR3 is CASSYSVGNVEPQHF. CDR3 DNA: TGTGCCAGCAGTTACTCGGTAGGGAACGTAGAGCCCCAGCATTTT.

This clonotype was seen a few times. The CDR3 DNA is TGTGCCAGCAGTTTTGGCTGGGACGGCTACGAGCAGTACTTC. Protein: CASSFGWDGYEQYF. This sequence joins TRBV28 and TRBJ2-7; D is possibly TRBD1 or TRBD2 (5 bases each). In germline, CDR1 is MDHEN, CDR2 SYDVKM. Deletions cut 3 bases from V and 3 bases from J, with 12 bases between. This CDR3 has 14 amino acids.

In its sample, this clonotype was seen a few times. The CDR3 region has the DNA TGTGCCAGCAGCTCGGGGACGTTCGTTTATGGCTACACCTTC. Translated, it gives CASSSGTFVYGYTF. The chain uses TRBV3-1 and TRBJ1-2; a weak D match, TRBD1 (5 bases). The CDR3 is 14 amino acids. Germline CDR1 reads LGHDT; CDR2 reads YNNKEL (reference sequence). Between the trimmed V and J ends, which lost 5 bases and 5 bases, there was a span of 15 bases.

The chain is built from TRBV20-1 and TRBJ2-3; perhaps TRBD2 as D (7 bases). Trimming cost V 3 bases and J 2 bases, with 18 bases left between them. Germline values: CDR1 DFQATT, CDR2 SNEGSKA (reference sequence). The CDR3 sequence is 16 residues long. Written as DNA, the CDR3 is TGCAGTGCTAGTGGGGGGGCTAGCGGAAACACAGATACGCAGTATTTT. Translated: CSASGGASGNTDTQYF.

This clonotype was counted a few times. The chain has TRBV18 and TRBJ2-5, with D hard to call. This CDR3 region has 17 residues. V was cut by 1 base and J by 5 bases, with 20 bases left in between. CDR1 KGHSH and CDR2 LQKENI come from the germline V gene. CDR3 region: CASSPRPPGGITETQYF. The CDR3 DNA is TGTGCCAGCTCACCACGCCCTCCCGGTGGGATCACGGAGACCCAGTACTTC.

The rearrangement uses TRBV29-1 and TRBJ1-1, with D possibly TRBD1 on 6 matching bases. Trimming shortened V by 3 bases and J by 1 base, and 9 bases separated the two germline ends. The CDR3 totals 13 residues. The germline V gene has CDR1 SQVTM and CDR2 ANQGSEA. The CDR3 spells CSVDLGGNTEAFF. The CDR3 bases are TGCAGCGTTGATTTAGGGGGGAACACTGAAGCTTTCTTT. Drawing the rest from reference TRBV29-1 and TRBJ1-1, the complete variable domain is SAVISQKPSRDICQRGTSLTIQCQVDSQVTMMFWYRQQPGQSLTLIATANQGSEATYESGFVIDKFPISRPNLTFSTLTVSNMSPEDSSIYLCSVDLGGNTEAFFGQGTRLTVV.

This clonotype came up a few times. This chain links TRBV5-1 with TRBJ2-5, with no clear D. The V end lost 4 bases, the J end lost 1 base, and 20 bases lay between the germline ends. Germline loops: CDR1 SGHRS, CDR2 YFSETQ. This CDR3 region has 17 residues. CDR3 loop: CASSPTIPGRIQETQYF. The CDR3 region has the DNA TGCGCCAGCAGCCCGACAATTCCGGGCCGGATCCAAGAGACCCAGTACTTC.

This chain links TRBV10-3 with TRBJ2-7; D unclear. Germline assignment: CDR1 ENHRY and CDR2 SYGVKD. This CDR3 is 12 amino acids long. Written as DNA, the CDR3 is TGTGCCACGCCGCCAAGTTCGGCAGTTGGTTCCGTC. The encoded protein is CATPPSSAVGSV.

This clonotype was detected a few times. The chain carries TRBV29-1 and TRBJ2-1, with TRBD1 matching over 8 bases. The ends lost 3 bases at V and 5 bases at J; junction bases unmatched: 3. Germline V CDR1 and CDR2: SQVTM, ANQGSEA. This CDR3 comprises 13 residues. CDR3 residues: CSVDQGANNEQFF. The CDR3 DNA reads as TGCAGCGTTGATCAGGGGGCGAACAATGAGCAGTTCTTC.

This chain links TRBV7-2 with TRBJ2-2; 7 bases line up with TRBD2. The V segment lost 1 base and the J segment 6 bases; nucleotides outside the gene matches: 2. Germline V gene data show CDR1 as SGHTA and CDR2 as FQGNSA. This CDR3 is built from 14 residues. This CDR3 reads CASSLGGSPGELFF. CDR3 DNA: TGTGCCAGCAGCTTAGGCGGGAGCCCCGGGGAGCTGTTTTTT.

This clonotype was recorded many times. This chain uses TRBV5-1 with TRBJ2-2; TRBD1 matches at 12 bases. Trimming at V came to 0 bases and at J to 2 bases, leaving 17 bases not matched to a gene. CDR1 is SGHRS, CDR2 YFSETQ, per germline. There are 22 residues in the CDR3. In DNA form, the CDR3 reads TGCGCCAGCAGCTTGGCCCCGGGACAGGGGGCTAGCGGGAGAGGAAACACCGGGGAGCTGTTTTTT. As protein: CASSLAPGQGASGRGNTGELFF. Looking up the rest from reference TRBV5-1 and TRBJ2-2 gives the full variable domain: KAGVTQTPRYLIKTRGQQVTLSCSPISGHRSVSWYQQTPGQGLQFLFEYFSETQRNKGNFPGRFSGRQFSNSRSEMNVSTLELGDSALYLCASSLAPGQGASGRGNTGELFFGEGSRLTVL.

This clonotype was picked up many times. This sequence joins TRBV5-1 and TRBJ2-2, with unresolved D. This CDR3 spans 14 amino acids. CDR1 is SGHRS and CDR2 is YFSETQ in the germline V gene. V dropped 1 base and J dropped 1 base, with 5 bases sitting between them. CDR3 amino acids: CASSLSWNTGELFF. The CDR3 DNA reads as TGCGCCAGCAGCTTGAGTTGGAACACCGGGGAGCTGTTTTTT.

This clonotype has only a few counts. One end of the junction is discordant with germline, which a read error may explain. This chain joins TRBV7-8 and TRBJ2-7, with D perhaps being TRBD1 or TRBD2 (5 bases each). This CDR3 is 15 amino acids long. The germline CDR1 and CDR2 sequences are SGHVS and FQNEAQ. CDR3 in DNA: TGTGCCAGCAGCTTAGACCCGGGACCTTCCTTCGAGCAGTACTTC. Translating gives CASSLDPGPSFEQYF.

The chain couples TRBV3-1 to TRBJ2-1; perhaps TRBD2 as D (5 bases). The V end lost 2 bases, the J end lost 4 bases, and 6 bases lay between the germline ends. Germline CDR1 is LGHDT and CDR2 is YNNKEL (reference sequence). The CDR3 contains 13 residues. The CDR3 spells CASSQRGYNEQFF. The DNA for the CDR3 is TGTGCCAGCAGCCAACGGGGATACAATGAGCAGTTCTTC.

The rearrangement joins TRBV3-1 to TRBJ1-2; D gene ambiguous. Per germline, CDR1 LGHDT and CDR2 YNNKEL (reference sequence). This CDR3 has 13 residues. Trimming shortened V by 7 bases and J by 2 bases, and 11 bases separated the two germline ends. In DNA form, the CDR3 reads TGTGCCAGCAAATTGAAAGGGAACTATGGCTACACCTTC. Its translation: CASKLKGNYGYTF.

There are a few counts of this clonotype. The chain carries TRBV20-1 and TRBJ2-2, with 7 bases aligning to TRBD1. Germline V gene data show CDR1 as DFQATT and CDR2 as SNEGSKA (reference sequence). The CDR3 contains 16 residues. V dropped 3 bases and J dropped 3; count of bases not matched to a gene: 10. Here the CDR3 DNA reads TGCAGTGCTAGGGTTAGAGGACAGGTTTACACCGGGGAGCTGTTTTTT. Encoded protein: CSARVRGQVYTGELFF.